The rows below give T cell receptor beta chains drawn from one sample of a study of regulatory T cells in long-lasting Graves disease. TCRdb reprocessed the multiplex PCR reads via MiXCR and lists one record per CDR3 protein. The sample contains 650,000 to 850,000 distinct CDR3 sequences, about 32% of which appear only once. Source: peripheral blood mononuclear cells (PBMCs), taken when the disease was refractory, from a patient treated with antithyroid drugs. The source is a female donor with Graves disease. Both conserved end residues are part of each CDR3. The D gene is left open where the match is weak. Expanded clones get a size class; other rows say once, few or many, or leave the size out.

- | few | TRBJ2-5 | TRBV6-1 | CASSTARETQYF | TGTGCCAGCAGCACGGCTAGGGAGACCCAGTACTTC
TRBD2 | - | TRBJ2-3 | TRBV15 | CATSRDRGGRDTDTQYF | TGTGCCACCAGCAGAGATCGAGGCGGGAGGGATACAGATACGCAGTATTTT
TRBD2 | few | TRBJ2-7 | TRBV11-2 | CASSALAGGVYEQYF | TGTGCCAGCAGCGCCCTAGCGGGAGGAGTCTACGAGCAGTACTTC
- | few | TRBJ2-7 | TRBV11-2 | CASSLSRTGRGEQYF | TGTGCCAGCAGCTTAAGTAGGACGGGTCGGGGCGAGCAGTACTTC
- | - | TRBJ1-1 | TRBV29-1 | CSVERAGNTEAFF | TGCAGCGTTGAACGGGCCGGAAACACTGAAGCTTTCTTT
- | - | TRBJ1-4 | TRBV3-1 | CASSQDPGLNEKLFF | TGTGCCAGCAGCCAAGATCCGGGGCTAAATGAAAAACTGTTTTTT
TRBD1 | - | TRBJ2-5 | TRBV30 | CAWRSGQGPQETQYF | TGTGCCTGGAGGTCAGGACAGGGGCCGCAAGAGACCCAGTACTTC
TRBD1 | - | TRBJ1-5 | TRBV7-9 | CASSLRDRDQPQHF | TGTGCCAGCAGCTTGCGGGACAGGGATCAGCCCCAGCATTTT
- | many | TRBJ1-5 | TRBV6-1 | CASSEHQPQHF | TGTGCCAGCAGTGAACATCAGCCCCAGCATTTT
- | - | TRBJ2-7 | TRBV7-9 | CASSLGGMRSSYEQYF | TGTGCCAGCAGCTTAGGAGGGATGAGGAGCTCCTACGAGCAGTACTTC
- | many | TRBJ1-1 | TRBV12-3/TRBV12-4 | CASSLWGENTEAFF | TGTGCCAGCAGTTTATGGGGAGAGAACACTGAAGCTTTCTTT
TRBD2 | - | TRBJ2-7 | TRBV5-1 | CASSLAVTSGQTYEQYF | TGCGCCAGCAGCTTGGCCGTGACTAGCGGACAAACCTACGAGCAGTACTTC
- | few | TRBJ1-4 | TRBV19 | CASSIISSLGEKLFF | TGTGCCAGTAGTATCATCTCCTCTCTCGGGGAAAAACTGTTTTTT
- | - | TRBJ1-4 | TRBV19 | CASSWTSGAAKLFF | TGTGCCAGTAGTTGGACTAGCGGGGCCGCAAAACTGTTTTTT
- | - | TRBJ1-1 | TRBV5-1 | CASSPGTTTTVEAFF | TGTGCCAGCAGCCCCGGAACGACGACGACTGTTGAAGCTTTCTTT
TRBD2 | - | TRBJ2-7 | TRBV11-2 | CASSRTHSGTASSYEQYF | TGTGCCAGCAGCCGAACCCATAGCGGGACGGCGAGCTCCTACGAGCAGTACTTC
- | many | TRBJ1-1 | TRBV20-1 | CSASWGLNTEAFF | TGCAGTGCTAGTTGGGGGCTGAACACTGAAGCTTTCTTT
- | few | TRBJ2-6 | TRBV28 | CASSSKGFSGANVLTF | TGTGCCAGCAGTTCAAAAGGGTTCTCTGGGGCCAACGTCCTGACTTTC
- | few | TRBJ1-5 | TRBV9 | CASSVGAGSSNQPQHF | TGTGCCAGCAGCGTAGGAGCAGGGAGTAGCAATCAGCCCCAGCATTTT
- | - | TRBJ1-2 | TRBV29-1 | CSVATGITKANYGYTF | TGCAGCGTCGCGACAGGTATCACGAAGGCGAACTATGGCTACACCTTC
TRBD1 | - | TRBJ1-2 | TRBV5-1 | CASSPGGGQGYGYTF | TGCGCCAGCAGCCCAGGAGGGGGCCAAGGCTATGGCTACACCTTC
- | many | TRBJ1-1 | TRBV28 | CASSPLTLRGPNTEAFF | TGTGCCAGCAGTCCCCTGACCCTAAGGGGACCTAACACTGAAGCTTTCTTT
- | few | TRBJ2-7 | TRBV7-7 | CASSLAVGATYEQYF | TGTGCCAGCAGCTTAGCGGTAGGGGCAACCTACGAGCAGTACTTC
- | - | TRBJ1-1 | TRBV27 | CASSFLTGNTEAFF | TGTGCCAGCAGTTTTCTGACGGGTAACACTGAAGCTTTCTTT
TRBD2 | few | TRBJ2-2 | TRBV11-3 | CASSPTSDTGELFF | TGTGCCAGCAGCCCAACTAGCGACACCGGGGAGCTGTTTTTT
- | - | TRBJ1-2 | TRBV29-1 | CSVDSRGDGYTF | TGCAGCGTTGATTCAAGAGGCGATGGCTACACCTTC
- | - | TRBJ2-1 | TRBV2 | CASSASEGVNEQFF | TGTGCCAGCAGCGCTAGCGAGGGAGTCAATGAGCAGTTCTTC
TRBD2 | few | TRBJ2-7 | TRBV20-1 | CSASTSGTIYEQYF | TGCAGTGCCTCGACTAGCGGGACAATCTACGAGCAGTACTTC
- | few | TRBJ1-2 | TRBV30 | CAWTGGRYGYTF | TGTGCCTGGACGGGCGGAAGGTATGGCTACACCTTC
TRBD1 | - | TRBJ1-2 | TRBV6-5 | CASSYSKDRGLNGYTF | TGTGCCAGCAGTTACTCGAAGGACAGGGGGCTTAATGGCTACACCTTC
TRBD1 | few | TRBJ1-5 | TRBV12-3/TRBV12-4 | CASSRTGPHQPQHF | TGTGCCAGCAGCCGGACAGGACCCCATCAGCCCCAGCATTTT
TRBD1 | - | TRBJ2-7 | TRBV3-1 | CASSPDWGQGYEQYF | TGTGCCAGCAGCCCAGATTGGGGACAGGGCTACGAGCAGTACTTC
- | - | TRBJ1-2 | TRBV12-3/TRBV12-4 | CASIQLGSFYGYTF | TGTGCCAGCATTCAGTTGGGTTCCTTCTATGGCTACACCTTC
TRBD1 | many | TRBJ2-2 | TRBV11-2 | CASSLGTGNTGELFF | TGTGCCAGCAGCTTAGGGACAGGGAACACCGGGGAGCTGTTTTTT
TRBD1 | few | TRBJ1-2 | TRBV7-9 | CASSPGQGFSGYTF | TGTGCCAGCAGCCCGGGACAGGGGTTCAGTGGCTACACCTTC
- | few | TRBJ1-1 | TRBV10-3 | CAITAVGGLNTEAFF | TGTGCCATCACCGCCGTGGGGGGCTTGAACACTGAAGCTTTCTTT
- | - | TRBJ1-2 | TRBV19 | CASSIVNRLTF | TGTGCCAGTAGTATAGTGAACCGCCTCACCTTC
TRBD2 | - | TRBJ2-2 | TRBV12-3/TRBV12-4 | CASSSAGGPAGELFF | TGTGCCAGCAGTTCAGCGGGAGGGCCCGCCGGGGAGCTGTTTTTT
- | - | TRBJ2-7 | TRBV11-2 | CASSQRTPYEQYF | TGTGCCAGCAGCCAGCGGACACCCTACGAGCAGTACTTC
- | - | TRBJ1-1 | TRBV11-2 | CASSLDNSWGRTLEAFF | TGTGCCAGCAGCTTAGATAACTCCTGGGGGCGCACACTTGAAGCTTTCTTT
- | - | TRBJ2-7 | TRBV7-9 | CASSLGMGRTGTYEQYF | TGTGCCAGCAGCTTAGGCATGGGTAGGACGGGAACCTACGAGCAGTACTTC
- | - | TRBJ2-7 | TRBV5-1 | CASSPNRVDPYEQYF | TGCGCCAGCAGCCCAAACAGGGTGGACCCCTACGAGCAGTACTTC
- | - | TRBJ1-3 | TRBV13 | CVSSLLGSSGNTIYF | TGTGTCAGCAGCTTACTCGGCAGCTCTGGAAACACCATATATTTT
- | few | TRBJ1-1 | TRBV30 | CAWSDRIDTEAFF | TGTGCCTGGAGTGACAGGATTGACACTGAAGCTTTCTTT
- | many | TRBJ1-2 | TRBV28 | CASTQRGGYGYTF | TGTGCCAGCACCCAGAGAGGGGGATATGGCTACACCTTC
- | - | TRBJ1-2 | TRBV14 | CASSQDLGPYGYTF | TGTGCCAGCAGCCAAGATCTAGGGCCGTATGGCTACACCTTC
TRBD1 | many | TRBJ1-2 | TRBV6-1 | CASSEWTGTGTYGYTF | TGTGCCAGCAGTGAATGGACCGGGACAGGGACCTATGGCTACACCTTC
TRBD1 | few | TRBJ2-7 | TRBV28 | CASSDPGQASGEQYF | TGTGCCAGCAGTGACCCGGGACAGGCCTCGGGGGAGCAGTACTTC
- | - | TRBJ1-1 | TRBV6-4 | CASSVEAARRTEAFF | TGTGCCAGCAGTGTTGAGGCGGCCCGTCGGACTGAAGCTTTCTTT
- | few | TRBJ1-6 | TRBV5-1 | CASSTLEGVNSPLHF | TGCGCCAGCAGCACCCTCGAGGGAGTTAATTCACCCCTCCACTTT
- | once | TRBJ2-5 | TRBV2 | CASSEIMYQETQYF | TGTGCCAGCAGTGAAATAATGTACCAAGAGACCCAGTACTTC
TRBD1 | - | TRBJ1-3 | TRBV5-5 | CASSNGQGDSGNTIYF | TGTGCCAGCAGCAACGGACAGGGAGACTCTGGAAACACCATATATTTT
- | few | TRBJ2-5 | TRBV20-1 | CSASSEQETQYF | TGCAGTGCTAGTAGCGAACAAGAGACCCAGTACTTC
TRBD1 | - | TRBJ1-1 | TRBV29-1 | CSGGGAGTEAFF | TGCAGCGGAGGGGGCGCGGGCACTGAAGCTTTCTTT
- | - | TRBJ1-1 | TRBV9 | CASSPRYINTEAFF | TGTGCCAGCAGCCCGCGATACATTAACACTGAAGCTTTCTTT
- | - | TRBJ2-7 | TRBV5-1 | CASSRDGAYEQYF | TGCGCCAGCAGCAGGGACGGGGCCTACGAGCAGTACTTC
TRBD2 | - | TRBJ2-1 | TRBV20-1 | CSAVRLAPSYNEQFF | TGCAGTGCTGTCAGACTAGCGCCTTCCTACAATGAGCAGTTCTTC
- | - | TRBJ1-2 | TRBV20-1 | CSASPDRTLNYGYTF | TGCAGTGCTAGCCCGGACAGAACCCTAAACTATGGCTACACCTTC
- | many | TRBJ1-4 | TRBV11-2 | CASSLPGGNEKLFF | TGTGCCAGCAGCTTACCGGGGGGTAATGAAAAACTGTTTTTT